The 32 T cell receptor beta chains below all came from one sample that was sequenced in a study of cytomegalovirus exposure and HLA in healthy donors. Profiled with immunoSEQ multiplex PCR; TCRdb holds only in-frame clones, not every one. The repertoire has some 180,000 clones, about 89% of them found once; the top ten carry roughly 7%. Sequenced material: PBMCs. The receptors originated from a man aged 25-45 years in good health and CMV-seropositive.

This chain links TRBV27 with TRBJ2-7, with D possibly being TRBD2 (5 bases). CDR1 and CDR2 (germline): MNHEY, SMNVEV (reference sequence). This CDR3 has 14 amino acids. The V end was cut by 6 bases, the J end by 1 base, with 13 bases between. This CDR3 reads CASSAPTRSYEQYF. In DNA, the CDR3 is TGTGCCAGCAGCGCTCCTACTAGGTCCTACGAGCAGTACTTC.

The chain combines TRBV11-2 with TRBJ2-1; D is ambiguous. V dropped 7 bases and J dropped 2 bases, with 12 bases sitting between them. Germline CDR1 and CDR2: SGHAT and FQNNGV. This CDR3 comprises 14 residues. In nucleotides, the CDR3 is TGTGCCAGCACCCGGTTGCTGGCCTACAATGAGCAGTTCTTC. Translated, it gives CASTRLLAYNEQFF.

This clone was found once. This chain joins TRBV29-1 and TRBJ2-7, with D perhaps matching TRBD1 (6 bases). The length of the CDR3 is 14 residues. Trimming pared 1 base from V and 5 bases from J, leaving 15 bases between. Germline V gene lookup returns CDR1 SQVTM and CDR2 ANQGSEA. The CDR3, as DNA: TGCAGCGTTGAAGGGTGGCAGGGGTTCGACGAGCAGTACTTC. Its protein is CSVEGWQGFDEQYF.

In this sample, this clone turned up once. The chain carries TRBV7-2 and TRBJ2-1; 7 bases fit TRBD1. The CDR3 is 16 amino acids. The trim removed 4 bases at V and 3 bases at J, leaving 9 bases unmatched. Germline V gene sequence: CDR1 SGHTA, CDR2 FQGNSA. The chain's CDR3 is CASSYSGTVDYNEQFF. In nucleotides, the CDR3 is TGTGCCAGCAGCTACTCCGGGACAGTTGACTACAATGAGCAGTTCTTC.

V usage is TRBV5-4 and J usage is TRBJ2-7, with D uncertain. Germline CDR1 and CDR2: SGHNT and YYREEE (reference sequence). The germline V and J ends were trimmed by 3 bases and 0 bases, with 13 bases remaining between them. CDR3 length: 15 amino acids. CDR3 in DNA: TGTGCCAGCAGCTCTCGGACGGAGAGCTCCTACGAGCAGTACTTC. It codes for CASSSRTESSYEQYF. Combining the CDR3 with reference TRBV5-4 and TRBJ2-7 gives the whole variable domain ETGVTQSPTHLIKTRGQQVTLRCSSQSGHNTVSWYQQALGQGPQFIFQYYREEENGRGNFPPRFSGLQFPNYSSELNVNALELDDSALYLCASSSRTESSYEQYFGPGTRLTVT.

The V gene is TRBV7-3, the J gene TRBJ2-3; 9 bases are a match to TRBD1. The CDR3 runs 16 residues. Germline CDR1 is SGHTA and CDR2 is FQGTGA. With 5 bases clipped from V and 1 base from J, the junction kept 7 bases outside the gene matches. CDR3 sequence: CASSKQGAHGTDTQYF. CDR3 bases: TGTGCCAGCAGCAAACAGGGGGCCCACGGCACAGATACGCAGTATTTT.

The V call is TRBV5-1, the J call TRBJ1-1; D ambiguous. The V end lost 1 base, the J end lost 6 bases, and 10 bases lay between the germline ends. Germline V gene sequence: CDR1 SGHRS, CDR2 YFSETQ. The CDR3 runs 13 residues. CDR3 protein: CASSLTDLAEAFF. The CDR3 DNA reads TGCGCCAGCAGCTTGACGGACTTAGCTGAAGCTTTCTTT.

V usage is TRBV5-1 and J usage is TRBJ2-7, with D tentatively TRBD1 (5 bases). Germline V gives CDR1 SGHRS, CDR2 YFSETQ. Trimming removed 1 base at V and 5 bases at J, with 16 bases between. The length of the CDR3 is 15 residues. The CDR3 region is CASSLSYPAGHEQYF. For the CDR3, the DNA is TGCGCCAGCAGCTTGTCCTACCCAGCAGGGCACGAGCAGTACTTC. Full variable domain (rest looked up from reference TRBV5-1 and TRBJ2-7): KAGVTQTPRYLIKTRGQQVTLSCSPISGHRSVSWYQQTPGQGLQFLFEYFSETQRNKGNFPGRFSGRQFSNSRSEMNVSTLELGDSALYLCASSLSYPAGHEQYFGPGTRLTVT.

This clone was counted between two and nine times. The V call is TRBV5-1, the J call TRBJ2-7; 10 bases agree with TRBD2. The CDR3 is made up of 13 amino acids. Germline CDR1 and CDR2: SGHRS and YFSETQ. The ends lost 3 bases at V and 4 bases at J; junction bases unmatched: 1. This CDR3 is CASSSSGSYEQYF. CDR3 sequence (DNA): TGCGCCAGCAGCTCTAGCGGGAGTTACGAGCAGTACTTC.

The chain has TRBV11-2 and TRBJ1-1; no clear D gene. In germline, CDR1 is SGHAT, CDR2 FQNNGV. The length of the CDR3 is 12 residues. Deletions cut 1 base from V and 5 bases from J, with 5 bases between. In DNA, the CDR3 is TGTGCCAGCAGCTTAGGCACAACTGAAGCTTTCTTT. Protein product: CASSLGTTEAFF.

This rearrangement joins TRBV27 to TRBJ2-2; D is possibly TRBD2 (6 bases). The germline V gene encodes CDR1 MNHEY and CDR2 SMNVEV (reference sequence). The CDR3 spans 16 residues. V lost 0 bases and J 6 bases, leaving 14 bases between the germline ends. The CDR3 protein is CASSLSAEGRSGELFF. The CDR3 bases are TGTGCCAGCAGTTTATCGGCTGAGGGGAGGTCCGGGGAGCTGTTTTTT.

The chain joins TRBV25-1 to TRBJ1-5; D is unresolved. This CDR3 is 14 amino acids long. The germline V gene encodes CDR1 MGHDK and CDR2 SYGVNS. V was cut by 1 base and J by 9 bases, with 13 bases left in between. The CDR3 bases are TGTGCCAGCAGTGAATCGGGTCATATCAGGCCCCAGCATTTT. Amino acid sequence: CASSESGHIRPQHF.

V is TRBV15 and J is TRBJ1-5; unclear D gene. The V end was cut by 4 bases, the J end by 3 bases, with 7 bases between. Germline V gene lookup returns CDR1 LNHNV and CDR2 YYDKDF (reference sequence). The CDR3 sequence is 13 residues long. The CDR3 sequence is CATSIADNQPQHF. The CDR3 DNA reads TGTGCCACCAGCATTGCAGACAATCAGCCCCAGCATTTT. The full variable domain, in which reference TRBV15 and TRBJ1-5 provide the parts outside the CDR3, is DAMVIQNPRYQVTQFGKPVTLSCSQTLNHNVMYWYQQKSSQAPKLLFHYYDKDFNNEADTPDNFQSRRPNTSFCFLDIRSPGLGDTAMYLCATSIADNQPQHFGDGTRLSIL.

CDR3: CSVEGTSGSEFRNEQFF. Written as DNA, the CDR3 is TGCAGCGTTGAAGGGACTAGCGGGAGTGAATTCAGGAATGAGCAGTTCTTC. This chain links TRBV29-1 with TRBJ2-1; 13 bases map to TRBD2. The CDR3 is made up of 17 amino acids. Germline V gene data show CDR1 as SQVTM and CDR2 as ANQGSEA. Trimming removed 1 base from V and 7 bases from J; junction bases left unmatched: 10.

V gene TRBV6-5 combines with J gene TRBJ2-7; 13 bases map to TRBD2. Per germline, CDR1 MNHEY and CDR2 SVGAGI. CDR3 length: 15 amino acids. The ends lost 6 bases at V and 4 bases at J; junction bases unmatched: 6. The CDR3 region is CASRSGTSGKYEQYF. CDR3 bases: TGTGCCAGCAGAAGTGGGACTAGCGGGAAATACGAGCAGTACTTC.

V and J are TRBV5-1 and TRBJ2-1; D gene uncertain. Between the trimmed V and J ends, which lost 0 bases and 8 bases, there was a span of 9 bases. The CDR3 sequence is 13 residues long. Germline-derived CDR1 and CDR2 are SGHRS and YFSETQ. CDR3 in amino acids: CASSLVREHEQFF. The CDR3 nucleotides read TGCGCCAGCAGCTTGGTCCGTGAACATGAGCAGTTCTTC. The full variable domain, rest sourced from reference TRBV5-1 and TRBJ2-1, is KAGVTQTPRYLIKTRGQQVTLSCSPISGHRSVSWYQQTPGQGLQFLFEYFSETQRNKGNFPGRFSGRQFSNSRSEMNVSTLELGDSALYLCASSLVREHEQFFGPGTRLTVL.

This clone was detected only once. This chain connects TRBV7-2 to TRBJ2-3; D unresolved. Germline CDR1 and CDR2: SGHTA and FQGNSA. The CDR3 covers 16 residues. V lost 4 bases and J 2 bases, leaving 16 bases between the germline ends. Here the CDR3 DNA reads TGTGCCAGCAGCTCGTCTGCGGATCCCTTCACAGATACGCAGTATTTT. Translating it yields CASSSSADPFTDTQYF. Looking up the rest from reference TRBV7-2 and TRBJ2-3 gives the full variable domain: GAGVSQSPSNKVTEKGKDVELRCDPISGHTALYWYRQSLGQGLEFLIYFQGNSAPDKSGLPSDRFSAERTGGSVSTLTIQRTQQEDSAVYLCASSSSADPFTDTQYFGPGTRLTVL.

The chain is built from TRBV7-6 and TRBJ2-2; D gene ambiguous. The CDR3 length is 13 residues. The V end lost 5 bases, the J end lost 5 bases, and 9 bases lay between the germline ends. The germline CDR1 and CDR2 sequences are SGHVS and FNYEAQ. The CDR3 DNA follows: TGTGCCAGCAGCCTAACCCAAACCGGGGAGCTGTTTTTT. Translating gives CASSLTQTGELFF.

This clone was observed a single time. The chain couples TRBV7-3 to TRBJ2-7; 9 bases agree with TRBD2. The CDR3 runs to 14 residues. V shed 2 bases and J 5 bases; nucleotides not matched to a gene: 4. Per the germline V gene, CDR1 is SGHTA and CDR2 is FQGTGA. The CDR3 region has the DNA TGTGCCAGCAGCTTATCCGGACTAGCGCACGAGCAGTACTTC. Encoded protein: CASSLSGLAHEQYF. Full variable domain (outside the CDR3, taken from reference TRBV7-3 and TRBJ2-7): GAGVSQTPSNKVTEKGKYVELRCDPISGHTALYWYRQSLGQGPEFLIYFQGTGAADDSGLPNDRFFAVRPEGSVSTLKIQRTERGDSAVYLCASSLSGLAHEQYFGPGTRLTVT.

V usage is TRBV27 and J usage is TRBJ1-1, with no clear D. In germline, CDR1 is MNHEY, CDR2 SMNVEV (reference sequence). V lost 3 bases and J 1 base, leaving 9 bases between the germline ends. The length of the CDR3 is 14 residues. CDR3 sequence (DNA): TGTGCCAGCAGTTTTTGGGGTTCGAACACTGAAGCTTTCTTT. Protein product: CASSFWGSNTEAFF.

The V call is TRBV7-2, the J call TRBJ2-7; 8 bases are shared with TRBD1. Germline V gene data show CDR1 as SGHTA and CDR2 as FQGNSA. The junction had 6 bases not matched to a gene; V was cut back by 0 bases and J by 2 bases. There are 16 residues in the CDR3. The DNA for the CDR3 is TGTGCCAGCAGCTTAGCGCCCAGGACAGGGCCCTACGAGCAGTACTTC. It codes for CASSLAPRTGPYEQYF.

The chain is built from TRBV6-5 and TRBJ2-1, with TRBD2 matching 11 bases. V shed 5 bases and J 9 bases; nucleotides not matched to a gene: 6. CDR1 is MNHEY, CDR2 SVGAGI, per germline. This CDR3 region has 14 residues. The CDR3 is CASSIAGGPLEQFF. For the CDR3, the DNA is TGTGCCAGCAGTATAGCGGGAGGGCCGCTTGAGCAGTTCTTC.

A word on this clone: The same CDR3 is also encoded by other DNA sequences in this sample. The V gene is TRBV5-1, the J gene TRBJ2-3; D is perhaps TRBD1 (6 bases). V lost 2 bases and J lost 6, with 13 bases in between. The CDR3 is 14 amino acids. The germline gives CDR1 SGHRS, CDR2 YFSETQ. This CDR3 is CASSLGGVRDTQYF. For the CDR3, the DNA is TGCGCCAGCAGCTTAGGGGGAGTTCGGGATACGCAGTATTTT.

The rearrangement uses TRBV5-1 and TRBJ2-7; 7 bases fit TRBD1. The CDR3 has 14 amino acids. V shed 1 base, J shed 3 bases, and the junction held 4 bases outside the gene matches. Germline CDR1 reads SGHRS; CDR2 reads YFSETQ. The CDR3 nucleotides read TGCGCCAGCAGCTTGACACAGGGGAGCTACGAGCAGTACTTC. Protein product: CASSLTQGSYEQYF.

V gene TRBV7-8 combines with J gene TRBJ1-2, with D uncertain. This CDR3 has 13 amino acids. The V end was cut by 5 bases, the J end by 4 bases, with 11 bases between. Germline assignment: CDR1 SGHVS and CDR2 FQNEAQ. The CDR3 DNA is TGTGCCAGCAGCGAGGACGGGAGCTATGGCTACACCTTC. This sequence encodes CASSEDGSYGYTF. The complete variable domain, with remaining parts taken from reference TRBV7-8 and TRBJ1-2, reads GAGVSQSPRYKVAKRGQDVALRCDPISGHVSLFWYQQALGQGPEFLTYFQNEAQLDKSGLPSDRFFAERPEGSVSTLKIQRTQQEDSAVYLCASSEDGSYGYTFGSGTRLTVV.

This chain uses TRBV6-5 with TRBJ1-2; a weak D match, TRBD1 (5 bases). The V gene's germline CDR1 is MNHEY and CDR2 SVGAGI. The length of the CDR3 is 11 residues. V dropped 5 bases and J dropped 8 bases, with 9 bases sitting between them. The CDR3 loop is CASSDRQGYTF. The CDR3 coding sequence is TGTGCCAGCAGTGACCGACAGGGCTACACCTTC.

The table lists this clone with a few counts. DNA of the CDR3: TGTGCCAGCAGTTACTCGGGCCAGGGCACTGAAGCTTTCTTT. This sequence encodes CASSYSGQGTEAFF. V gene TRBV6-5 combines with J gene TRBJ1-1; TRBD1 might be the D (5 bases). This CDR3 has 14 residues. CDR1 and CDR2 (germline): MNHEY, SVGAGI. V was trimmed by 0 bases and J by 4 bases, leaving 9 bases between them.

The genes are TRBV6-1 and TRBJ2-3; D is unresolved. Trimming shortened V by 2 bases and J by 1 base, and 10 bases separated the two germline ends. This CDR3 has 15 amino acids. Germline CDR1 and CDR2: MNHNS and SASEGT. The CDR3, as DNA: TGTGCCAGCAGTGAAAATGCGGTGGGCACAGATACGCAGTATTTT. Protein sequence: CASSENAVGTDTQYF.

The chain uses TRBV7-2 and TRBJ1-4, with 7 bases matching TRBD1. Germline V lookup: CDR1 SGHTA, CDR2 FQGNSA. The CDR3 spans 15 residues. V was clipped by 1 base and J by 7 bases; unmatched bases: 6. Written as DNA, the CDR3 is TGTGCCAGCAGCTTAGGGACAGGAGGCGCTGAAAAACTGTTTTTT. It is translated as CASSLGTGGAEKLFF. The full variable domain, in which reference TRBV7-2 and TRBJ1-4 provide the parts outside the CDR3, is GAGVSQSPSNKVTEKGKDVELRCDPISGHTALYWYRQSLGQGLEFLIYFQGNSAPDKSGLPSDRFSAERTGGSVSTLTIQRTQQEDSAVYLCASSLGTGGAEKLFFGSGTQLSVL.

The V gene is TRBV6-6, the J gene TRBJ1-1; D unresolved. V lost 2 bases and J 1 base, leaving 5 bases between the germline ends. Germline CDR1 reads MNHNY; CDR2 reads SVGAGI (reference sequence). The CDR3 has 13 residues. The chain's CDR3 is CASSYRRNTEAFF. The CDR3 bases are TGTGCCAGCAGTTACAGGAGGAACACTGAAGCTTTCTTT.

The CDR3 region has the DNA TGTGCCAGCTCCCTGAACGAATATGGTAATAGAAAACCCACCTACGAGCAGTACTTC. Its translation is CASSLNEYGNRKPTYEQYF. This chain uses TRBV2 with TRBJ2-7; D unresolved. Trimming pared 8 bases from V and 2 bases from J, leaving 31 bases between. Germline V gives CDR1 SNHLY, CDR2 FYNNEI. CDR3 size: 19 residues.

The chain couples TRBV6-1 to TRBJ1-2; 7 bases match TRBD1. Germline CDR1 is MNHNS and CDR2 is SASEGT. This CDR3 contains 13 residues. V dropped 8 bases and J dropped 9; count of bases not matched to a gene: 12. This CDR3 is CASAQTGDYRYTF. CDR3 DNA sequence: TGTGCCAGCGCTCAAACAGGGGACTACCGCTACACCTTC.